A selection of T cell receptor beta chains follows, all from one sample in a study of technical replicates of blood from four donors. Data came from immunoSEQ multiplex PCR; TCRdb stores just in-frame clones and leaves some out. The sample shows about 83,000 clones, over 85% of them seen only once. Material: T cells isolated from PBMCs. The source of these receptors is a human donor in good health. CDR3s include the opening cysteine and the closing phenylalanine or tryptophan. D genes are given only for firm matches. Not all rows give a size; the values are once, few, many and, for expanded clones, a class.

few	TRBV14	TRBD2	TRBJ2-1	CASSRYSGRAGEQFF	TGTGCCAGCAGCCGTTATAGCGGGAGGGCCGGAGAGCAGTTCTTC
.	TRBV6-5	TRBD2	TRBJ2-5	CASSSEAGGLETQYF	TGTGCCAGCAGTTCAGAAGCGGGGGGGTTGGAGACCCAGTACTTC
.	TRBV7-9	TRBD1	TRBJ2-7	CASDPGQTDYEQYF	TGTGCCAGCGATCCGGGACAGACAGACTACGAGCAGTACTTC
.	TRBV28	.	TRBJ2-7	CASRGQGYEQYF	TGTGCCAGCCGTGGGCAGGGCTACGAGCAGTACTTC
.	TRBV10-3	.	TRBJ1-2	CAIGKDSNYGYTF	TGTGCCATCGGGAAGGACAGTAACTATGGCTACACCTTC
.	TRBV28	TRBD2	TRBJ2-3	CASSLGLAGVREDTQYF	TGTGCCAGCAGTTTAGGACTAGCGGGAGTAAGGGAAGATACGCAGTATTTT
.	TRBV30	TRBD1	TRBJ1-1	CAWSITAPGGNTEAFF	TGTGCCTGGTCAATCACGGCTCCAGGGGGCAACACTGAAGCTTTCTTT
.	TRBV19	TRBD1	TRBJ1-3	CASIEDRAADTIYF	TGTGCCAGTATCGAGGACAGGGCTGCGGACACCATATATTTT
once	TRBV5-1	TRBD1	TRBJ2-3	CASSLIPQGASTDTQYF	TGCGCCAGCAGCTTGATCCCCCAGGGGGCTAGCACAGATACGCAGTATTTT
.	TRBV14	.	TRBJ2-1	CASSQEAPPFRNEQFF	TGTGCCAGCAGCCAAGAGGCACCCCCCTTCCGCAATGAGCAGTTCTTC
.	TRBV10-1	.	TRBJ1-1	CASSESTLGGAGTEAFF	TGCGCCAGCAGTGAGTCGACACTTGGGGGCGCGGGCACTGAAGCTTTCTTT
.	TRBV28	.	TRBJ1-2	CASSLGTIYGYTF	TGTGCCAGCAGTTTGGGGACAATCTATGGCTACACCTTC
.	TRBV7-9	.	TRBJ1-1	CASSSLGDMEAFF	TGTGCCAGCAGCTCCCTGGGGGACATGGAAGCTTTCTTT
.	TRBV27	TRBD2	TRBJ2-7	CASSSGTSSEQYF	TGTGCCAGCAGTTCCGGGACTAGCAGCGAGCAGTACTTC
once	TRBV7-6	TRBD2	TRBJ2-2	CASSPRLAENTGELFF	TGTGCCAGCAGCCCCAGACTAGCGGAGAACACCGGGGAGCTGTTTTTT
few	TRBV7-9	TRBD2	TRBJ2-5	CASSSRPSGFQETQYF	TGTGCCAGCAGCAGTCGTCCTAGCGGGTTCCAAGAGACCCAGTACTTC
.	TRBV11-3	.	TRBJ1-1	CASAPTGNTEAFF	TGTGCCAGCGCACCGACAGGGAACACTGAAGCTTTCTTT
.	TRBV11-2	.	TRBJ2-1	CASSLAGSPGRLEQFF	TGTGCCAGCAGCTTAGCCGGGAGTCCTGGTAGGCTTGAGCAGTTCTTC
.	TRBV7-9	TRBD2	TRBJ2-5	CAGEGPFLGGTQYF	TGTGCCGGGGAGGGGCCTTTCTTAGGTGGGACCCAGTACTTC
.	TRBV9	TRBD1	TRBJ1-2	CASSPHSTGNYGYTF	TGTGCCAGCAGCCCCCATTCGACAGGGAACTATGGCTACACCTTC
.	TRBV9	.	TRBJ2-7	CASSPRLGYEQYF	TGTGCCAGCAGCCCCCGGCTAGGCTACGAGCAGTACTTC
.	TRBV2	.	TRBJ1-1	CASKRGFNTEAFF	TGTGCCAGCAAAAGGGGGTTTAACACTGAAGCTTTCTTT
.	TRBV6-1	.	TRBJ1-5	CASGQTNQPQHF	TGTGCCAGCGGACAGACCAATCAGCCCCAGCATTTT
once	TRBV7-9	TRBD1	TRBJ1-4	CASSFAGQGNEKLFF	TGTGCCAGCAGCTTCGCGGGACAGGGGAATGAAAAACTGTTTTTT
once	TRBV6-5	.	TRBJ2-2	CASSIQGRGTGELFF	TGTGCCAGCAGCATACAGGGAAGAGGCACCGGGGAGCTGTTTTTT
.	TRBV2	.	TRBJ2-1	CASSGSLEQFF	TGTGCCAGCAGTGGGTCACTTGAGCAGTTCTTC
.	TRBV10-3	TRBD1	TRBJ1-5	CAISESGQSLSNQPQHF	TGTGCCATCAGTGAGTCGGGACAGTCCCTTAGCAATCAGCCCCAGCATTTT
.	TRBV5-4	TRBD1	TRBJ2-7	CASNPRDRDDEQYF	TGTGCCAGCAATCCTCGGGACAGGGACGACGAGCAGTACTTC
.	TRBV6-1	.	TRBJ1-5	CASTPVGVGNQPQHF	TGTGCCAGCACCCCCGTCGGGGTGGGCAATCAGCCCCAGCATTTT
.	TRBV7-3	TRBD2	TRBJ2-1	CASSLAGGRSYNEQFF	TGTGCCAGCAGCTTAGCGGGGGGCCGCTCCTACAATGAGCAGTTCTTC
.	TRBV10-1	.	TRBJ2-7	CASGGPYEQYF	TGCGCTTCAGGGGGGCCGTACGAGCAGTACTTC
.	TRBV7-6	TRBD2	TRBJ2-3	CASARENTDTQYF	TGTGCCAGCGCGCGGGAGAACACAGATACGCAGTATTTT
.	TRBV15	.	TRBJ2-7	CATSRDVTGKGEQYF	TGTGCCACCAGCAGAGATGTTACAGGGAAAGGCGAGCAGTACTTC
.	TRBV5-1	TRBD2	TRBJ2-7	CASSPGLGRVGEQYF	TGCGCCAGCAGCCCGGGACTAGGGCGTGTGGGCGAGCAGTACTTC